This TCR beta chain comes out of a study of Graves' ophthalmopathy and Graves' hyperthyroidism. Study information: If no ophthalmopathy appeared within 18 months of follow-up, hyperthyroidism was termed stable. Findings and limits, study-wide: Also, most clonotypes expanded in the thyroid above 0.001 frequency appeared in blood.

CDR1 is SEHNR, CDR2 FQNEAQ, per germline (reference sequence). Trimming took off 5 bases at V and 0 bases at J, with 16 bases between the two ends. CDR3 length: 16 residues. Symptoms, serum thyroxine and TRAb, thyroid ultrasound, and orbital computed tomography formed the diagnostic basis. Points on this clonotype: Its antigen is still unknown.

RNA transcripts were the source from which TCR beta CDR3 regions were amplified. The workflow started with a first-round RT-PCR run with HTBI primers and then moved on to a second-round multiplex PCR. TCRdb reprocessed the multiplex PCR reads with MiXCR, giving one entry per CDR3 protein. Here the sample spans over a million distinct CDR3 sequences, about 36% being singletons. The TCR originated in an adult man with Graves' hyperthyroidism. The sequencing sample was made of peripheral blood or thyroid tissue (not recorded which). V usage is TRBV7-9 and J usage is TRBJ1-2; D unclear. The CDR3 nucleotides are TGTGCCAGCAGCCTGACCGGGCCCAGAGCTAACTATGGCTACACCTTC. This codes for CASSLTGPRANYGYTF.